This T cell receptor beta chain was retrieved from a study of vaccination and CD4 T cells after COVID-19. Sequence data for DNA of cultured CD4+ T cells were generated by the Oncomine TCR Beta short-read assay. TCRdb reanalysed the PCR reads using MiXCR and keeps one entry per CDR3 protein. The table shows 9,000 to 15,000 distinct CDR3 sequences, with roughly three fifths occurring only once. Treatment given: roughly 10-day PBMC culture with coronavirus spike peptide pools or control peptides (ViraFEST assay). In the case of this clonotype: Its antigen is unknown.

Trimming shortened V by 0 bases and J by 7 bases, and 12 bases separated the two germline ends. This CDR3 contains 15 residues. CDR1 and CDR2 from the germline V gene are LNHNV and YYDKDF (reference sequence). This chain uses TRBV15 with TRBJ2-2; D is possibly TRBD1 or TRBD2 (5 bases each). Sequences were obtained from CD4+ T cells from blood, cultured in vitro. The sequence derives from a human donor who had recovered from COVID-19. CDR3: CATSRDSGTGGELFF. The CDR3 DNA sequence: TGTGCCACCAGCAGAGATTCGGGGACGGGCGGGGAGCTGTTTTTT.